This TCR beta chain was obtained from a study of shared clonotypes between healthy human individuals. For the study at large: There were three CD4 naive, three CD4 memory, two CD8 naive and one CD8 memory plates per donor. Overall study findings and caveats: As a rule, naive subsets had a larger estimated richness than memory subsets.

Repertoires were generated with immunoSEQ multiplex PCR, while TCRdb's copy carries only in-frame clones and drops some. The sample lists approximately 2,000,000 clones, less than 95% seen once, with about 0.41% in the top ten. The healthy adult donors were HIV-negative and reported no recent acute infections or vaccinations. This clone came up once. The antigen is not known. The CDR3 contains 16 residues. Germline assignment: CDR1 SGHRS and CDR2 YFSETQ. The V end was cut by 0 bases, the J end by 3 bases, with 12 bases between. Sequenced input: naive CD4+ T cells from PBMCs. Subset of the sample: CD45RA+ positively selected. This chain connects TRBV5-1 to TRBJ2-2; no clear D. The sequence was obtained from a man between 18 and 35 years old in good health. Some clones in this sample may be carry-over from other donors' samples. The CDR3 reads CASSLAAGPYTGELFF. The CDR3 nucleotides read TGCGCCAGCAGCTTGGCCGCCGGGCCTTACACCGGGGAGCTGTTTTTT.